This T cell receptor beta chain is drawn from a study of control samples from healthy donors and cancer patients. The CDR3 is 14 amino acids. Trimming took off 4 bases at V and 5 bases at J, with 15 bases between the two ends. Germline values: CDR1 SGHKS, CDR2 YYEKEE (reference sequence). Data came from immunoSEQ multiplex PCR; TCRdb stores just in-frame clones and leaves some out. The data show fewer than 200,000 clones, around 90% seen once. V gene TRBV5-5 combines with J gene TRBJ2-5; tentatively, D is TRBD1 (6 bases). The sequence was obtained from a man aged 30-40 years in good health. Sequences were obtained from blood. CDR3 sequence: CASSGGGLGETQYF. Here the CDR3 DNA reads TGTGCCAGCAGCGGGGGCGGGTTAGGGGAGACCCAGTACTTC.